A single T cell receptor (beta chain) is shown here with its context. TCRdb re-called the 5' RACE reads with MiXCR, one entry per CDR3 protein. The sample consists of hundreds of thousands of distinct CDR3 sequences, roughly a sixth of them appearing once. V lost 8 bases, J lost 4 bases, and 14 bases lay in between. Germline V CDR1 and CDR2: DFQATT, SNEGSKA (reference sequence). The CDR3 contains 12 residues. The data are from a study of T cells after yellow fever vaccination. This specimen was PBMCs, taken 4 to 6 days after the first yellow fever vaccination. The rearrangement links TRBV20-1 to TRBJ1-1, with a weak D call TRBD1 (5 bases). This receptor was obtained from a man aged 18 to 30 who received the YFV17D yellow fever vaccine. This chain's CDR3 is CSLWGSATEAFF. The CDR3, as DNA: TGCAGTCTGTGGGGCTCGGCCACTGAAGCTTTCTTT.